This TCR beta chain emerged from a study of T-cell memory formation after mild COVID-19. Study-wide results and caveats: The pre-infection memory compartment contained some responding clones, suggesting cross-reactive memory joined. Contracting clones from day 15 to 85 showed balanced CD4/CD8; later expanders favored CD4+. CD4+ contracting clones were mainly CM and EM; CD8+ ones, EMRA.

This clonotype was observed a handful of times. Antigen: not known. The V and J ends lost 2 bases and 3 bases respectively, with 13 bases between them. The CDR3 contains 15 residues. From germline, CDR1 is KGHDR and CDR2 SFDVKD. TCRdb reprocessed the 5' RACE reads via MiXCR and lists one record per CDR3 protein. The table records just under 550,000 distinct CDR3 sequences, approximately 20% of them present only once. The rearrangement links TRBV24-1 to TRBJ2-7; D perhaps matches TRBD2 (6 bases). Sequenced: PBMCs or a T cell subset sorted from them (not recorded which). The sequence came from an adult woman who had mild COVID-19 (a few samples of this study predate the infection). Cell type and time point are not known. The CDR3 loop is CATSDWGEGGYEQYF. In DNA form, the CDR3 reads TGTGCCACCAGTGATTGGGGGGAAGGCGGCTACGAGCAGTACTTC.